The sequence of this T cell receptor beta chain was determined in a study of a mutant IDH1 vaccine in newly diagnosed glioma. Study background: In some groups vaccination began 4-6 weeks post-radiotherapy; others received it with temozolomide. Week 35 was safety follow-up visit V12; week 47 was end-of-study visit V13. Those enrolled had earlier been treated with radiotherapy, temozolomide, or both, mostly both. Whole-study findings and limits: Whatever changes occurred in top peripheral T cell clonotypes seemed unrelated to pseudoprogression.

Trimming removed 1 base at V and 4 bases at J, with 5 bases between. This CDR3 is 12 amino acids long. Germline V gives CDR1 SGHNT, CDR2 YYREEE (reference sequence). Assay: immunoSEQ multiplex PCR; the TCRdb copy retains only in-frame clones and omits some. The sample includes about 55,000 clones, more than 75% of them seen just once. This clone was observed a handful of times. The antigen remains undetermined. Specified time point: week 47, end of study. Every vaccine dose comprised 300 ug of mutant IDH1 20-mer peptide plus topical imiquimod. This specimen consisted of PBMCs, obtained from a glioma patient whose treatment included an IDH1 peptide vaccine. The J gene is TRBJ1-1, the V gene TRBV5-4; no definite D call. The TCR was taken from a woman aged 40 to 55 with glioma. Some clones in this sample may be carry-over from other donors' samples. The CDR3 region has the DNA TGTGCCAGCAGCTTGTTAACCACTGAAGCTTTCTTT. It codes for CASSLLTTEAFF. The full variable domain, with the rest looked up from reference TRBV5-4 and TRBJ1-1, is ETGVTQSPTHLIKTRGQQVTLRCSSQSGHNTVSWYQQALGQGPQFIFQYYREEENGRGNFPPRFSGLQFPNYSSELNVNALELDDSALYLCASSLLTTEAFFGQGTRLTVV.